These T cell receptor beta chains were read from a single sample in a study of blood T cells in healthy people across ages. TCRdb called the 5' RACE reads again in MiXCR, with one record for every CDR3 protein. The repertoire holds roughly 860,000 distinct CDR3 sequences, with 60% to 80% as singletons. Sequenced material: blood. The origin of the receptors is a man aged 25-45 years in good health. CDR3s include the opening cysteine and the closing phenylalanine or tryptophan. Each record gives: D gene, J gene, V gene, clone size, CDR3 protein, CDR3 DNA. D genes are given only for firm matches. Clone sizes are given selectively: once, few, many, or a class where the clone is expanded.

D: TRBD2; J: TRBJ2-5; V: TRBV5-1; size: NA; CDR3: CASSLGGLAAQETQYF; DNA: TGCGCCAGCAGCTTGGGGGGACTAGCGGCCCAAGAGACCCAGTACTTC
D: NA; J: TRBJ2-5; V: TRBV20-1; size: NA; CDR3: CSAPIPGAYYGQYF; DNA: TGCAGTGCTCCCATCCCGGGGGCCTACTACGGGCAGTACTTC
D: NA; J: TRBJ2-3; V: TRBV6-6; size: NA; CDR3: CASSYSIDDTQYF; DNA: TGTGCCAGCAGTTACTCGATTGATGATACGCAGTATTTT
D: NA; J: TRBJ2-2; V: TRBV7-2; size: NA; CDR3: CASSLDLPLLGGELFF; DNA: TGTGCCAGCAGCTTAGACCTACCCCTTTTGGGCGGGGAGCTGTTTTTT
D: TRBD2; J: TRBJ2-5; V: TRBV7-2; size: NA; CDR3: CASSAGTSGGAQETQYF; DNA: TGTGCCAGCAGCGCTGGGACTAGCGGGGGAGCCCAAGAGACCCAGTACTTC
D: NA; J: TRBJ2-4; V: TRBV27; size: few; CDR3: CASSQTQTGEQYF; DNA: TGTGCCAGCAGCCAAACTCAGACAGGAGAGCAGTACTTC
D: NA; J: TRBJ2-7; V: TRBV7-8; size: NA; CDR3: CASRTSPYEQYF; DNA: TGTGCCAGCAGGACGTCCCCCTATGAGCAGTACTTC
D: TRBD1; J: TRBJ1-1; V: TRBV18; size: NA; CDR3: CASSPQGGDTEVFF; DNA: TGTGCCAGCTCACCCCAGGGGGGTGACACTGAAGTTTTCTTT
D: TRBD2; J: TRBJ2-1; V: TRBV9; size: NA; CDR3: CASSARGLADYEQFF; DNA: TGTGCCAGCAGCGCCCGGGGACTAGCTGACTATGAGCAGTTCTTC
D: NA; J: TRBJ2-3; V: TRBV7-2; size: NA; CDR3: CASSTLDSTDTQYF; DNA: TGTGCCAGCAGCACTTTGGATAGCACAGATACGCAGTATTTT
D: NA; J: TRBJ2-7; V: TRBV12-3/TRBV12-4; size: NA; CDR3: CASSNEGHLYEQYF; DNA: TGTGCCAGCAGTAATGAGGGGCATCTCTACGAGCAGTACTTC
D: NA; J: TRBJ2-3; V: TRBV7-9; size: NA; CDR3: CASSLVWGYTDTQYF; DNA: TGTGCCAGCAGCTTAGTGTGGGGTTACACAGATACGCAGTATTTT
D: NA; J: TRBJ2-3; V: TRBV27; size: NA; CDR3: CASSLSVFTDTQYF; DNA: TGTGCCAGCAGTTTATCAGTTTTCACAGATACGCAGTATTTT
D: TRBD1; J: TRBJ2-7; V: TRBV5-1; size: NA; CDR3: CASSPLDRGDEQYF; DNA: TGCGCCAGCAGCCCGCTGGACAGGGGCGACGAGCAGTACTTC
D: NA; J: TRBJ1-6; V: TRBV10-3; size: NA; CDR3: CAVTQGGSPLHF; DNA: TGTGCCGTCACCCAGGGAGGTTCACCCCTCCACTTT
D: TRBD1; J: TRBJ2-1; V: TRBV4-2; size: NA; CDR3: CASNQRTGYNEQFF; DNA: TGTGCCAGCAACCAAAGGACAGGGTACAATGAGCAGTTCTTC
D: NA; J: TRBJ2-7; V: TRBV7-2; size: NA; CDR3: CASSSERDISYEQYF; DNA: TGTGCCAGCAGCTCCGAACGGGACATATCCTACGAGCAGTACTTC
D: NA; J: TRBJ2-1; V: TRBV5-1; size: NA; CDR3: CASSSPGPLLEQFF; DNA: TGCGCCAGCAGCTCACCGGGACCCCTGTTGGAGCAGTTCTTC
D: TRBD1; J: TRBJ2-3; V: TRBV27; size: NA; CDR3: CASSPWTGKTDTQYF; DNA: TGTGCCAGCAGTCCCTGGACAGGGAAGACGGATACGCAGTATTTT
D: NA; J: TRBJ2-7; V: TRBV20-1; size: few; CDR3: CSARDRPYEQYF; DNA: TGCAGTGCTAGAGATCGTCCCTACGAGCAGTACTTC
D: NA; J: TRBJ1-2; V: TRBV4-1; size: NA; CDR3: CASSQVLANYGYTF; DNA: TGCGCCAGCAGCCAAGTTTTGGCAAACTATGGCTACACCTTC
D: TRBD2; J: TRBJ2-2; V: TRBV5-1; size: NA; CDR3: CASSWTSGGSPNTGELFF; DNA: TGCGCCAGCAGCTGGACTAGCGGGGGGTCGCCGAACACCGGGGAGCTGTTTTTT
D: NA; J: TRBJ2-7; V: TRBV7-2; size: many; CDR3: CASSEGLVQYF; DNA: TGTGCCAGCTCAGAAGGTTTGGTGCAGTACTTC
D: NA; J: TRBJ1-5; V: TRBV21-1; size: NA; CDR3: CAPLGGAGSRNQPQHF; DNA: TGTGCCCCTTTGGGGGGGGCAGGGAGTAGGAATCAGCCCCAGCATTTT
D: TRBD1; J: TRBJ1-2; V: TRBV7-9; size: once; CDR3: CASSFGDRGKERGYTF; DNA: TGTGCCAGCAGCTTCGGTGACAGGGGCAAGGAGCGGGGCTACACCTTC